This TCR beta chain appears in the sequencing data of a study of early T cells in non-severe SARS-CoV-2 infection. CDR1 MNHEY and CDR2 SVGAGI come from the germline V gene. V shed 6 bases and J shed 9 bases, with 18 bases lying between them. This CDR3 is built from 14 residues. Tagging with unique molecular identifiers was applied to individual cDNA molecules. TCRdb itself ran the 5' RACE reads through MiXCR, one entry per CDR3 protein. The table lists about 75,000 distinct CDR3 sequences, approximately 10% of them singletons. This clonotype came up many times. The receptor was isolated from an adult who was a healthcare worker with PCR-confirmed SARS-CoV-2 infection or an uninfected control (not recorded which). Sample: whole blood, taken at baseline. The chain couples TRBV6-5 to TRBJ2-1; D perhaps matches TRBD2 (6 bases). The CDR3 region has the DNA TGTGCCAGCAGGAAAATTAGGCGGGGCGGTGAGCAGTTCTTC. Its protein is CASRKIRRGGEQFF.